These 13 T cell receptor beta chains were sequenced from one sample in a study of cytomegalovirus exposure and HLA in healthy donors. PCR was performed using 60 Vbeta and 13 Jbeta primers. The assay was immunoSEQ multiplex PCR, and TCRdb's table has in-frame clones only and misses some. The sample yields 170,000 or so clones, around 83% seen once. Sequencing input: PBMCs. The source of these receptors is a man aged 50 or older in good health and CMV-seronegative.

V and J are TRBV28 and TRBJ1-2; TRBD1 matches at 8 bases. Trimming removed 7 bases from V and 1 base from J; junction bases left unmatched: 11. This CDR3 spans 16 amino acids. Germline V gene lookup returns CDR1 MDHEN and CDR2 SYDVKM. CDR3 sequence: CASIPGQGPFNYGYTF. Here the CDR3 DNA reads TGTGCCAGCATCCCCGGACAGGGCCCTTTTAACTATGGCTACACCTTC.

This clone occurred a few times. V gene TRBV7-2 combines with J gene TRBJ2-7, with a possible D match to TRBD1 (6 bases). V lost 5 bases to trimming and J lost 7 bases, with 15 bases between them. Germline CDR1 is SGHTA and CDR2 is FQGNSA. The CDR3 contains 13 residues. DNA for the CDR3: TGTGCCAGCAGCAAAACAGGGTTGGGGGAGCAGTACTTC. Protein product: CASSKTGLGEQYF.

In nucleotides, the CDR3 is TGTGCCAGCAGCTTAGGTCGCGGGGGGCCCCAGTACTTC. Its protein is CASSLGRGGPQYF. V and J are TRBV7-2 and TRBJ2-5, with 8 bases lining up with TRBD2. J was trimmed by 9 bases and V by 1 base; bases with no gene match: 4. The CDR3 extends over 13 amino acids. The V gene's germline CDR1 is SGHTA and CDR2 FQGNSA. The complete variable domain, with remaining parts taken from reference TRBV7-2 and TRBJ2-5, reads GAGVSQSPSNKVTEKGKDVELRCDPISGHTALYWYRQSLGQGLEFLIYFQGNSAPDKSGLPSDRFSAERTGGSVSTLTIQRTQQEDSAVYLCASSLGRGGPQYFGPGTRLLVL.

The V and J genes are TRBV28 and TRBJ2-5; 10 bases map to TRBD2. The J call may be wrong; the DNA end is better matched by TRBJ2-7. This CDR3 comprises 14 residues. Germline V gene lookup returns CDR1 MDHEN and CDR2 SYDVKM. The CDR3 DNA follows: TGTGCCAGCATCTCTAGCGGGAGCTCCTACGAGCAGTACTTC. The encoded protein is CASISSGSSYEQYF.

The CDR3 nucleotides are TGTGCCAGCAGCTTAGTGGGAGGGCCCAACGAGCAGTACTTC. Translation gives CASSLVGGPNEQYF. The rearrangement links TRBV7-3 to TRBJ2-7; 7 positions agree with TRBD2. Germline V lookup: CDR1 SGHTA, CDR2 FQGTGA. CDR3 length equals 14 residues. Unmatched junction bases numbered 6, after V lost 2 bases and J lost 5 bases.

The rearrangement joins TRBV7-2 to TRBJ2-2; the D gene is possibly TRBD2 (5 bases). Per germline, CDR1 SGHTA and CDR2 FQGNSA. There are 16 residues in the CDR3. Trimming took off 5 bases at V and 3 bases at J, with 16 bases between the two ends. CDR3 DNA: TGTGCCAGCAGCCCTACCCCCAGCGGAGACACCGGGGAGCTGTTTTTT. This sequence encodes CASSPTPSGDTGELFF.

This chain connects TRBV6-4 to TRBJ2-7, with 8 bases aligning to TRBD1. CDR3 length: 15 amino acids. Germline V CDR1 and CDR2: MRHNA, SNTAGT. V shed 6 bases and J 2 bases; nucleotides not matched to a gene: 9. CDR3 in DNA: TGTGCCAGCAGGCAGACCAGGGGGCTGGCCTACGAGCAGTACTTC. Encoded protein: CASRQTRGLAYEQYF.

V and J are TRBV4-1 and TRBJ2-1; 7 bases match TRBD2. The germline CDR1 and CDR2 sequences are MGHRA and YSYEKL. The CDR3 has 17 amino acids. V lost 4 bases and J lost 0; bases outside the gene matches: 9. CDR3 nucleotide sequence: TGCGCCAGCAGCCCATCCGAAGCGGGGCTCTCCTACAATGAGCAGTTCTTC. Residues: CASSPSEAGLSYNEQFF.

This clone was seen only a few times. The chain uses TRBV18 and TRBJ2-1; D might be TRBD2 (6 bases). Germline assignment: CDR1 KGHSH and CDR2 LQKENI. This CDR3 comprises 13 residues. V was trimmed by 1 base and J by 13 bases, leaving 14 bases between them. The CDR3 DNA reads as TGTGCCAGCTCACCACGGGTGGAGGACTATCAGTTCTTC. It is translated as CASSPRVEDYQFF.

A single count supports this clone. This chain joins TRBV19 and TRBJ1-1; D remains ambiguous. V shed 7 bases and J shed 3 bases, with 18 bases lying between them. CDR1 and CDR2 (germline): LNHDA, SQIVND (reference sequence). The CDR3 totals 15 residues. The CDR3 DNA reads as TGTGCCAGTACAGCAAACGGGATGTATTACACTGAAGCTTTCTTT. This gives the protein CASTANGMYYTEAFF.

The gene calls are TRBV11-2 and TRBJ1-1; TRBD1 aligns across 8 bases. J was trimmed by 4 bases and V by 5 bases; bases with no gene match: 6. The CDR3 loop spans 14 amino acids. Germline V gene data show CDR1 as SGHAT and CDR2 as FQNNGV. The CDR3 loop reads CASSAHRGATEAFF. CDR3 in DNA: TGTGCCAGCAGCGCCCACAGGGGGGCCACTGAAGCTTTCTTT.

This clone has only one observation. The chain combines TRBV6-1 with TRBJ2-7, with D uncertain. Germline V gene sequence: CDR1 MNHNS, CDR2 SASEGT. Trimming removed 6 bases from V and 0 bases from J, with 9 bases in between. The CDR3 extends over 13 amino acids. The CDR3 region is CASSPQISYEQYF. CDR3 nucleotide sequence: TGTGCCAGCAGCCCACAGATCTCCTACGAGCAGTACTTC.

This rearrangement joins TRBV12-5 to TRBJ2-7; 13 bases agree with TRBD2. Trimming removed 3 bases from V and 6 bases from J; junction bases left unmatched: 5. Germline CDR1 LGHNT, CDR2 FRNRAP. This CDR3 has 15 residues. Here the CDR3 DNA reads TGTGCTAGTGGTTTAGGACTAGCGGGAGCTGGCGAGCAGTACTTC. Translating gives CASGLGLAGAGEQYF.